The 14 T cell receptor beta chains presented below share a single source sample, sequenced in a study of T-cell reconstitution after alpha-beta-depleted transplantation in children. Unique molecular identifiers were used in preparing the TCRbeta library. MiXCR, run by TCRdb on the PCR reads, gives a single entry per CDR3 protein. Among some 840,000 distinct CDR3 sequences, 16% were seen once, and the ten largest hold around 5.3%. The sequenced sample was PBMCs, mostly from graft donor cells, obtained 360 days after TCRalphabeta/CD19-depleted stem cell transplant. The source is a male patient aged 10 to 17 who had a stem cell transplant for acute lymphoblastic leukemia, so the T cells may come from the graft donor.

This clonotype has only a few counts. The chain links TRBV20-1 to TRBJ1-1, with D unclear. CDR3 size: 14 residues. Germline CDR1 and CDR2: DFQATT and SNEGSKA (reference sequence). Between the trimmed V and J ends, which lost 2 bases and 0 bases, there was a span of 10 bases. The CDR3 spells CSARRGYLNTEAFF. DNA of the CDR3: TGCAGTGCTAGACGGGGATATCTGAACACTGAAGCTTTCTTT.

The table lists this clonotype with a few counts. The chain is built from TRBV11-1 and TRBJ2-3; D possibly corresponds to TRBD1 (7 bases). The germline V and J ends were trimmed by 4 bases and 6 bases, with 35 bases remaining between them. Germline V lookup: CDR1 SGHAT, CDR2 FQDESV (reference sequence). The CDR3 is 21 amino acids. CDR3 DNA sequence: TGTGCCAGCAGCTCCATAGGGAGGTACCGGGACAGCGCCACGGTGTGGGATACGCAGTATTTT. Translated, it gives CASSSIGRYRDSATVWDTQYF.

With respect to this clonotype: Here the CDR3 omits its conserved ending phenylalanine or tryptophan, so a read error is the likely source. V and J are TRBV5-1 and TRBJ1-1; D remains ambiguous. Germline lookup yields CDR1 SGHRS and CDR2 YFSETQ. The V and J ends lost 0 bases and 6 bases respectively, with 15 bases between them. This CDR3 comprises 15 residues. CDR3 in amino acids: CASSLDPGGVPEAFC. As DNA, the CDR3 is TGCGCCAGCAGCTTGGATCCGGGAGGTGTGCCTGAAGCTTTCTGT.

The chain has TRBV20-1 and TRBJ2-2; TRBD2 agrees at 7 bases. V dropped 1 base and J dropped 5; count of bases not matched to a gene: 10. The CDR3 has 16 residues. The V gene's germline CDR1 is DFQATT and CDR2 SNEGSKA (reference sequence). CDR3 DNA: TGCAGTGCTAGAGCCCAAAAACGGACTAGGACCGGGGAGCTGTTTTTT. As protein: CSARAQKRTRTGELFF.

This clonotype was seen at least ten times. V gene TRBV14 combines with J gene TRBJ2-4; D perhaps matches TRBD1 (5 bases). Per the germline V gene, CDR1 is SGHDN and CDR2 is FVKESK. This CDR3 has 15 amino acids. Trimming removed 0 bases from V and 4 bases from J, with 10 bases in between. Here the CDR3 reads CASSQEQVGKNIQYF. CDR3 DNA: TGTGCCAGCAGCCAAGAACAGGTGGGGAAAAACATTCAGTACTTC.

This clonotype was seen a few times. This chain uses TRBV5-1 with TRBJ2-5; 7 bases are shared with TRBD1. The CDR3 extends over 14 amino acids. Trimming took 1 base from V and 4 from J; bases not matched to a gene: 4. CDR1 is SGHRS, CDR2 YFSETQ, per germline. CDR3 sequence reads: CASSLQQGRETQYF. CDR3 bases: TGCGCCAGCAGCTTGCAACAGGGGAGAGAGACCCAGTACTTC.

The table lists this clonotype with many counts. The rearrangement joins TRBV20-1 to TRBJ2-2; TRBD2 is a possible D gene (5 bases). The CDR3 runs to 12 residues. The germline CDR1 and CDR2 sequences are DFQATT and SNEGSKA (reference sequence). With 7 bases removed from V and 3 bases from J, the gap between germline ends came to 9 bases. The CDR3 loop is CSGRADTGELFF. The DNA of the CDR3 is TGCAGTGGCCGAGCGGACACCGGGGAGCTGTTTTTT.

This clonotype was detected many times. CDR3: CASSVGGAPRETQYF. The CDR3, as DNA: TGTGCCAGCAGCGTTGGGGGAGCCCCACGGGAGACCCAGTACTTC. The J gene is TRBJ2-5, the V gene TRBV9; D is tentatively TRBD1 or TRBD2 (5 bases each). V lost 2 bases, J lost 5 bases, and 16 bases lay in between. The CDR3 length is 15 residues. Germline V gene data show CDR1 as SGDLS and CDR2 as YYNGEE.

CDR3 bases: TGTGCCAGCAGCGTATCCCCCCGGCAAGACTACGAGCAGTACTTC. This translates into CASSVSPRQDYEQYF. V gene TRBV9 combines with J gene TRBJ2-7; D remains unclear. The V and J ends lost 1 base and 3 bases respectively, with 14 bases between them. The CDR3 contains 15 residues. CDR1 is SGDLS and CDR2 is YYNGEE in the germline V gene. The whole variable domain, filled in from reference TRBV9 and TRBJ2-7, reads DSGVTQTPKHLITATGQRVTLRCSPRSGDLSVYWYQQSLDQGLQFLIQYYNGEERAKGNILERFSAQQFPDLHSELNLSSLELGDSALYFCASSVSPRQDYEQYFGPGTRLTVT.

This clonotype has at least ten counts. The chain employs TRBV5-5 and TRBJ2-1; 10 bases map to TRBD2. CDR1 is SGHKS, CDR2 YYEKEE, per germline (reference sequence). The CDR3 is 17 residues long. Germline trimming cut 0 bases from V and 7 bases from J; bases unmatched to any gene: 10. DNA of the CDR3: TGTGCCAGCAGCTTGGTTCTAGCGGGAGACCGAGGGAATGAGCAGTTCTTC. This codes for CASSLVLAGDRGNEQFF.

The chain employs TRBV29-1 and TRBJ1-2; TRBD1 aligns across 7 bases. The germline V gene has CDR1 SQVTM and CDR2 ANQGSEA. V was clipped by 7 bases and J by 4 bases; unmatched bases: 9. The CDR3 extends over 13 amino acids. CDR3 in DNA: TGCAGCGCCCGACAGGGCGGGAGCTATGGCTACACCTTC. This translates into CSARQGGSYGYTF.

This clonotype appeared many times. The CDR3 DNA reads TGCAGTGGACCCCCATTGGGGATTGAGCAGTTCTTC. Its translation: CSGPPLGIEQFF. V is TRBV20-1 and J is TRBJ2-1; D remains unclear. There are 12 residues in the CDR3. Trimming cost V 7 bases and J 9 bases, with 16 bases left between them. In germline, CDR1 is DFQATT, CDR2 SNEGSKA (reference sequence).

This clonotype showed up just a few times. The chain carries TRBV4-2 and TRBJ1-1; D remains unclear. CDR3 length equals 13 residues. Germline V gene lookup returns CDR1 LGHNA and CDR2 YNFKEQ. V lost 0 bases and J lost 6, with 8 bases in between. The CDR3 region is CASSQDPDAEAFF. CDR3 bases: TGTGCCAGCAGCCAAGATCCGGACGCTGAAGCTTTCTTT.

This clonotype was seen repeatedly, ten times or more. The V call is TRBV9, the J call TRBJ2-2, with D tentatively TRBD1 (5 bases). CDR1 and CDR2 (germline): SGDLS, YYNGEE. This CDR3 has 16 amino acids. Trimming stripped 0 bases from V and 4 bases from J, with 13 bases between. Here the CDR3 reads CASSVVQGGATGELFF. CDR3 DNA: TGTGCCAGCAGCGTAGTGCAGGGTGGAGCCACCGGGGAGCTGTTTTTT.